Presented here are 30 T cell receptor beta chains from one specimen sequenced in a study of breast tumors, draining lymph nodes, adjacent tissues. Axillary draining lymph nodes of breast cancer patients supplied the node samples. TCRdb re-analysed the multiplex PCR reads in MiXCR, keeping a single row per CDR3 protein. The table has 200,000 to 300,000 distinct CDR3 sequences, more than 30% seen once. Material: axillary lymph node tissue. The receptor source for this set is a female donor with breast cancer. Some clones in this sample may be carry-over from other donors' samples.

The chain carries TRBV11-2 and TRBJ2-3; 15 nucleotides agree with TRBD2. The ends lost 5 bases at V and 5 bases at J; junction bases unmatched: 5. CDR3 size: 16 residues. The V gene's germline CDR1 is SGHAT and CDR2 FQNNGV. The DNA of the CDR3 is TGTGCCAGCAGCCCAGGGACTAGCGGGAGGAGAGATACGCAGTATTTT. It codes for CASSPGTSGRRDTQYF.

This clonotype appeared many times. V is TRBV20-1 and J is TRBJ1-2; D not resolved. Germline lookup yields CDR1 DFQATT and CDR2 SNEGSKA (reference sequence). The CDR3 covers 17 residues. V dropped 3 bases and J dropped 0 bases, with 20 bases sitting between them. The CDR3 DNA reads TGCAGTGCTAGGGGTTTTAGGGCGGAGGATTCTAACTATGGCTACACCTTC. Translating gives CSARGFRAEDSNYGYTF.

In its sample, this clonotype is medium-sized. The rearrangement joins TRBV12-3 or TRBV12-4 to TRBJ2-3; 11 bases are a match to TRBD2. V was pared by 6 bases and J by 4 bases, with 9 bases of the junction left unmatched. The CDR3 has 16 residues. The CDR3 loop is CASSANSGRASDTQYF. CDR3 DNA sequence: TGTGCCAGCAGCGCTAATAGCGGGAGGGCTTCAGATACGCAGTATTTT.

A note on this clonotype: A much larger clone sits a single nucleotide away, making a read error possible. The missing conserved phenylalanine or tryptophan at the end of this CDR3 makes a read error likely. The gene calls are TRBV12-3 or TRBV12-4 and TRBJ2-1; maybe TRBD1 (6 bases). This CDR3 comprises 14 residues. Trimming removed 8 bases at V and 5 bases at J, with 16 bases between. CDR3 bases: TGTGCCAGCGGCAGGGGATCTAGACACAATGAGCAGTTCCTC. Translation gives CASGRGSRHNEQFL.

This clonotype was seen many times. A read error may account for a junction end that differs from germline. This chain uses TRBV12-3 or TRBV12-4 with TRBJ2-5, with TRBD2 matching over 7 bases. The CDR3 contains 11 residues. CDR3 nucleotide sequence: TGTGCCAGCAGTCGGGGTCGGGAGGCTGGCTTC. This codes for CASSRGREAGF.

At least ten counts were recorded for this clonotype. The rearrangement uses TRBV4-3 and TRBJ2-1; possible D gene TRBD2, 5 bases. Trimming pared 2 bases from V and 6 bases from J, leaving 8 bases between. This CDR3 is built from 13 residues. Germline V gene data show CDR1 as LGHNA and CDR2 as YSLEER. The CDR3 DNA reads TGCGCCAGCAGCCAAAAGCGGCCCAATGAGCAGTTCTTC. This translates into CASSQKRPNEQFF.

There are a few counts of this clonotype. The chain combines TRBV5-8 with TRBJ2-5; D ambiguous. Trimming took 0 bases from V and 4 from J, leaving 13 bases between them. This CDR3 is 15 amino acids long. Germline CDR1 SGHTS, CDR2 YDEGEE. CDR3: CASSLGAAEVETQYF. CDR3 nucleotides: TGTGCCAGCAGCTTGGGCGCAGCCGAGGTAGAGACCCAGTACTTC.

Ten or more counts support this clonotype. The chain combines TRBV19 with TRBJ2-1; tentative D call: TRBD2 (6 bases). Per the germline V gene, CDR1 is LNHDA and CDR2 is SQIVND (reference sequence). The ends were cut back, 6 bases at V and 3 bases at J, with 18 bases in the middle. The CDR3 has 16 amino acids. This CDR3 is CASRSPRVSGYNEQFF. The CDR3 DNA reads TGTGCCAGTAGGAGCCCGAGGGTTAGCGGCTACAATGAGCAGTTCTTC.

In its sample, this clonotype was seen many times. This chain connects TRBV10-2 to TRBJ2-3, with unresolved D. CDR1 is WSHSY, CDR2 SAAADI, per germline. Trimming took 0 bases from V and 1 from J, leaving 23 bases between them. The CDR3 sequence is 20 residues long. Here the CDR3 DNA reads TGCGCCAGCAGTGAGTCAAATCCCCTCCGGAGACCTTGGGGCACAGATACGCAGTATTTT. Amino acid sequence: CASSESNPLRRPWGTDTQYF.

This clonotype came up many times. The genes are TRBV7-2 and TRBJ2-2; the D is unclear. The CDR3 sequence is 12 residues long. The V gene's germline CDR1 is SGHTA and CDR2 FQGNSA. V was cut by 1 base and J by 7 bases, with 4 bases left in between. In nucleotides, the CDR3 is TGTGCCAGCAGCTTAGTCAACGGGGAGCTGTTTTTT. The encoded protein is CASSLVNGELFF.

This clonotype was observed at least ten times. The V call is TRBV10-1, the J call TRBJ2-7, with 8 positions matching TRBD2. Per the germline V gene, CDR1 is WNHNN and CDR2 is SYGVQD (reference sequence). With 2 bases clipped from V and 4 bases from J, the junction kept 7 bases outside the gene matches. The CDR3 length is 15 residues. CDR3 DNA sequence: TGCGCCAGCAGTGAGGGGACTCCGGGAGGGTACGAGCAGTACTTC. Its protein is CASSEGTPGGYEQYF.

This clonotype was observed a few times. V and J are TRBV20-1 and TRBJ1-5, with D unresolved. V was cut by 1 base and J by 4 bases, with 8 bases left in between. Germline V gives CDR1 DFQATT, CDR2 SNEGSKA (reference sequence). The CDR3 sequence is 13 residues long. The CDR3 DNA sequence: TGCAGTGCTAGAGTCTCCCTAAATCAGCCCCAGCATTTT. Translating it yields CSARVSLNQPQHF.

The table lists this clonotype with many counts. The gene calls are TRBV11-3 and TRBJ1-3; D may be TRBD1 (5 bases). Germline values: CDR1 SGHNT, CDR2 YENEEA. The CDR3 sequence is 15 residues long. The V end lost 5 bases, the J end lost 4 bases, and 15 bases lay between the germline ends. Here the CDR3 DNA reads TGTGCCAGCAGCGTAGGTCGGGGGTACGGAAACACCATATATTTT. Translating gives CASSVGRGYGNTIYF.

Note on this clonotype: This may stem from a read error, because a much larger clone lies one nucleotide away. The V gene is TRBV5-4, the J gene TRBJ2-1; D is tentatively TRBD1 or TRBD2 (6 bases each). This CDR3 contains 14 residues. Trimming stripped 4 bases from V and 9 bases from J, with 17 bases between. Per germline, CDR1 SGHNT and CDR2 YYREEE (reference sequence). DNA of the CDR3: TGTGCCAGCAGCGGGGGCGGGACGCCCGGTGAGCAGTTCTTC. Translation gives CASSGGGTPGEQFF.

This clonotype was seen only once. The chain combines TRBV10-3 with TRBJ1-4; D call uncertain. Germline lookup yields CDR1 ENHRY and CDR2 SYGVKD. The CDR3 has 19 amino acids. Trimming stripped 0 bases from V and 4 bases from J, with 21 bases between. The CDR3 region has the DNA TGTGCCATCAGTGAGTCCCCCAGCGGGAGTAGGGCGCTTAATGAAAAACTGTTTTTT. Protein sequence: CAISESPSGSRALNEKLFF.

Ten or more counts support this clonotype. The V call is TRBV4-2, the J call TRBJ2-5, with a weak D call TRBD2 (5 bases). The CDR3 sequence is 16 residues long. Trimming pared 1 base from V and 2 bases from J, leaving 14 bases between. Germline assignment: CDR1 LGHNA and CDR2 YNFKEQ. In DNA form, the CDR3 reads TGTGCCAGCAGCCAAGTGTCAGGACTCATACAAGAGACCCAGTACTTC. The encoded protein is CASSQVSGLIQETQYF.

As concerns this clonotype: Being one base from a much bigger clone, this may be a read error. The chain links TRBV10-2 to TRBJ2-1; D call uncertain. This CDR3 has 12 residues. CDR1 WSHSY and CDR2 SAAADI come from the germline V gene. V gave up 2 bases and J gave up 9 bases, with 8 bases separating them. CDR3 in DNA: TGCGCCAGCAGTGAGGAGGTTTTTGAGCAGTTCTTC. This translates into CASSEEVFEQFF.

The chain employs TRBV11-3 and TRBJ1-1; 10 bases line up with TRBD1. Germline V gene data show CDR1 as SGHNT and CDR2 as YENEEA. The CDR3 totals 15 residues. V dropped 1 base and J dropped 6; count of bases not matched to a gene: 5. CDR3 amino acids: CASSLVSTGGAEAFF. The DNA for the CDR3 is TGTGCCAGCAGCTTAGTCTCGACAGGGGGCGCTGAAGCTTTCTTT.

This clonotype was seen many times. The J gene is TRBJ2-3, the V gene TRBV20-1, with D tentatively TRBD1 or TRBD2 (5 bases each). V lost 5 bases and J lost 2, with 20 bases in between. The CDR3 has 16 amino acids. Germline assignment: CDR1 DFQATT and CDR2 SNEGSKA (reference sequence). CDR3 sequence: CSADRDLKNPTDTQYF. CDR3 sequence (DNA): TGCAGTGCTGACCGGGACCTAAAAAATCCCACAGATACGCAGTATTTT.

On this clonotype: A read error is likely, as this CDR3 ends without the conserved phenylalanine or tryptophan. The chain couples TRBV24-1 to TRBJ2-7, with 9 bases that match TRBD1. Per germline, CDR1 KGHDR and CDR2 SFDVKD. V shed 3 bases, J shed 1 base, and the junction held 3 bases outside the gene matches. This CDR3 comprises 15 residues. CDR3: CATSDGTGTSYEQYL. The CDR3 nucleotides read TGTGCCACCAGTGATGGGACAGGGACATCCTACGAGCAGTACCTC.

This clonotype was detected many times. The J gene is TRBJ1-5, the V gene TRBV19, with D unresolved. Germline V gene lookup returns CDR1 LNHDA and CDR2 SQIVND (reference sequence). Trimming left V 5 bases short and J 3 bases short, with 14 bases between. The CDR3 extends over 15 amino acids. The CDR3 loop is CASSPTGSYNQPQHF. The CDR3 coding sequence is TGTGCCAGTAGTCCTACCGGGAGCTACAATCAGCCCCAGCATTTT.

This clonotype was picked up many times. The chain recombines TRBV7-8 with TRBJ1-5, with D perhaps TRBD1 (5 bases). The CDR3 is 17 amino acids. Germline V gene data show CDR1 as SGHVS and CDR2 as FQNEAQ. V lost 5 bases, J lost 4 bases, and 21 bases lay in between. This CDR3 reads CASSTTTRTLRNQPQHF. In nucleotides, the CDR3 is TGTGCCAGCAGCACAACGACCCGGACACTGCGGAATCAGCCCCAGCATTTT.

This chain joins TRBV12-3 or TRBV12-4 and TRBJ2-1, with TRBD2 matching over 14 bases. The CDR3 extends over 14 amino acids. V gave up 6 bases and J gave up 9 bases; unmatched junction bases: 4. CDR3 amino acids: CASRFGLAGGEQFF. CDR3 sequence (DNA): TGTGCCAGCAGGTTTGGACTAGCGGGAGGTGAGCAGTTCTTC.

With respect to this clonotype: The junction differs from germline at one of its ends, possibly a read error. The chain is built from TRBV7-6 and TRBJ2-3, with D maybe TRBD1 (5 bases). Germline values: CDR1 SGHVS, CDR2 FNYEAQ. There are 14 residues in the CDR3. DNA for the CDR3: TGTGCCTGCAGCTTAAATTTGGCGACAGATGCGCAGTATTTT. Translating it yields CACSLNLATDAQYF.

This clonotype was detected only a few times. This rearrangement joins TRBV30 to TRBJ1-4, with TRBD1 as a possible D gene (5 bases). Trimming removed 1 base from V and 8 bases from J, with 17 bases in between. Germline CDR1 and CDR2: GTSNPN and SVGIG (reference sequence). This CDR3 spans 15 amino acids. The CDR3 nucleotides are TGTGCCTGGAGTGATATGGGGGGAAGAGGGGAAAAACTGTTTTTT. It encodes CAWSDMGGRGEKLFF.

The sample holds many counts of this clonotype. The chain has TRBV5-1 and TRBJ2-7; possibly TRBD1 for D (6 bases). This CDR3 is built from 12 residues. Germline V CDR1 and CDR2: SGHRS, YFSETQ. Trimming left V 3 bases short and J 6 bases short, with 10 bases between. The chain's CDR3 is CASSWDTREQYF. The CDR3 nucleotides read TGCGCCAGCAGCTGGGACACTCGCGAGCAGTACTTC.

This clonotype came up many times. The chain links TRBV19 to TRBJ2-1; 11 bases are a match to TRBD2. The CDR3 spans 15 residues. Trimming cost V 3 bases and J 4 bases; bases outside gene matches: 2. Germline V gene sequence: CDR1 LNHDA, CDR2 SQIVND (reference sequence). As DNA, the CDR3 is TGTGCCAGTAGTATGGGGACTAGCGGTTACAATGAGCAGTTCTTC. Amino acids: CASSMGTSGYNEQFF. The whole variable domain, filled in from reference TRBV19 and TRBJ2-1, reads DGGITQSPKYLFRKEGQNVTLSCEQNLNHDAMYWYRQDPGQGLRLIYYSQIVNDFQKGDIAEGYSVSREKKESFPLTVTSAQKNPTAFYLCASSMGTSGYNEQFFGPGTRLTVL.

In this sample, this clonotype turned up many times. The chain is built from TRBV29-1 and TRBJ2-7; 11 positions agree with TRBD1. The CDR3 sequence is 14 residues long. The germline V gene has CDR1 SQVTM and CDR2 ANQGSEA. Trimming removed 6 bases from V and 4 bases from J; junction bases left unmatched: 8. DNA for the CDR3: TGCAGCGTAAGGGGGACAGGGGGTGGGTACGAGCAGTACTTC. This translates into CSVRGTGGGYEQYF.

Ten or more counts support this clonotype. V is TRBV12-3 or TRBV12-4 and J is TRBJ1-4, with 7 positions matching TRBD1. The CDR3 loop spans 16 amino acids. Unmatched junction bases numbered 5, after V lost 4 bases and J lost 0 bases. The CDR3 region is CASSSRQGATNEKLFF. CDR3 nucleotide sequence: TGTGCCAGCAGTTCACGACAGGGTGCAACTAATGAAAAACTGTTTTTT.

As to this clonotype: A clone one base away is much larger, so this may be a read error. The chain joins TRBV20-1 to TRBJ2-7, with TRBD1 matching over 9 bases. The CDR3 consists of 13 residues. Germline-derived CDR1 and CDR2 are DFQATT and SNEGSKA (reference sequence). CDR3 in DNA: TGCAGTGCTAGTAATACAGGGGGCTACGCGCAGTACTTC. Encoded protein: CSASNTGGYAQYF.